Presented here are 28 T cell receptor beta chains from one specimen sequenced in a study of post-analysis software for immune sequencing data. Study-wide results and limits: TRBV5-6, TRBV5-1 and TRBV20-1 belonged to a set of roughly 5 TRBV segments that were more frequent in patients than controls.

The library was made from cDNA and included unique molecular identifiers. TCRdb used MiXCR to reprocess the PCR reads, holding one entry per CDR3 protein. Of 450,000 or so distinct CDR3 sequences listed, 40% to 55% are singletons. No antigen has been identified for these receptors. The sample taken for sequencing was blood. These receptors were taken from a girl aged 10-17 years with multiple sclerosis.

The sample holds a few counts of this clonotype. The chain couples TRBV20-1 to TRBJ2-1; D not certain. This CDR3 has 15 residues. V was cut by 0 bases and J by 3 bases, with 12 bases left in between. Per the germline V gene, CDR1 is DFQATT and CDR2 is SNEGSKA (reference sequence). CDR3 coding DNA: TGCAGTGCTAGAGATGTCTCGACTTACTACAATGAGCAGTTCTTC. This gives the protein CSARDVSTYYNEQFF.

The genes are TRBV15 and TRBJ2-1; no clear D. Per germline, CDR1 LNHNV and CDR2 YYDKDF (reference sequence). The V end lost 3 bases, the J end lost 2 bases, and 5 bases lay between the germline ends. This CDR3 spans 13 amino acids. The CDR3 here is CATSSAAYNEQFF. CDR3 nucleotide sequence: TGTGCCACCAGCAGTGCAGCCTACAATGAGCAGTTCTTC.

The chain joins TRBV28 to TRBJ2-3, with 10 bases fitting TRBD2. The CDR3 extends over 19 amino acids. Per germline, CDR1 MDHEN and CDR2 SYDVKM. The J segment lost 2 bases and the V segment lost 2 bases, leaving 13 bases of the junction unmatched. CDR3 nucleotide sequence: TGTGCCAGCAGTTTACAGCTCTCCAGCGGGGGGGGACTCACAGATACGCAGTATTTT. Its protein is CASSLQLSSGGGLTDTQYF.

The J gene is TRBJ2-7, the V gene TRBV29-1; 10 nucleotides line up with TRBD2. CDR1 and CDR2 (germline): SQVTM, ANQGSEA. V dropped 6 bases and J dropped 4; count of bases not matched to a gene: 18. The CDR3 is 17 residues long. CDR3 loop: CSVAELAGSTRMYEQYF. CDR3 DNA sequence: TGCAGCGTCGCGGAACTAGCGGGAAGCACCCGTATGTACGAGCAGTACTTC.

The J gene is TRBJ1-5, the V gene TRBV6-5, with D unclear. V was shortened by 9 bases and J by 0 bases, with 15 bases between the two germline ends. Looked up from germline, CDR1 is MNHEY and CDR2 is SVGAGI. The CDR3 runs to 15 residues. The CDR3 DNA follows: TGTGCCAGTTACTCCCGTGAATATAGCAATCAGCCCCAGCATTTT. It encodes CASYSREYSNQPQHF.

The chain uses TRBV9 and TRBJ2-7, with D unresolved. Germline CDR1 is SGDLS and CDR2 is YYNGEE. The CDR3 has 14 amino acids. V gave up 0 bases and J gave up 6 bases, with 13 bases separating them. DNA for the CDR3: TGTGCCAGCAGCGTAGCCGGGTCTAACGCCGAGCAGTACTTC. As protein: CASSVAGSNAEQYF.

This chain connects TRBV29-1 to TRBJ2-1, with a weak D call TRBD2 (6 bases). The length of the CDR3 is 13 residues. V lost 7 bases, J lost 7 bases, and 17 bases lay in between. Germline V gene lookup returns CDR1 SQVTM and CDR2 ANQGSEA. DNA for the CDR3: TGCAGCGCCCGCGGGGTAACGGGGAATGAGCAGTTCTTC. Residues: CSARGVTGNEQFF.

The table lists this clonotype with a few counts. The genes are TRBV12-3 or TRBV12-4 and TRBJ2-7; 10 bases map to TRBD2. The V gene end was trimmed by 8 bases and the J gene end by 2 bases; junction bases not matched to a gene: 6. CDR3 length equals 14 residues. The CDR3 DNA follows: TGTGCCAGCGGCAATCTAGCGGGAGCCTACGAGCAGTACTTC. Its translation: CASGNLAGAYEQYF.

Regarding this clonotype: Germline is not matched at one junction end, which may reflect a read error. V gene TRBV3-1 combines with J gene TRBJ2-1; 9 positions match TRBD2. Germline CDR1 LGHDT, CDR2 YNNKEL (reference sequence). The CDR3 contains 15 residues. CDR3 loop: CAGSQDGLAGNEQFF. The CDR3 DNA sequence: TGTGCCGGCAGCCAAGATGGCCTAGCGGGGAATGAGCAGTTCTTC.

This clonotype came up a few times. CDR3 residues: CSARQYLTYEQYF. The CDR3 bases are TGCAGTGCTAGACAGTATCTCACCTACGAGCAGTACTTC. The rearrangement uses TRBV20-1 and TRBJ2-7; the D is unclear. The germline V gene has CDR1 DFQATT and CDR2 SNEGSKA (reference sequence). This CDR3 comprises 13 residues. The germline V and J ends were trimmed by 2 bases and 2 bases, with 10 bases remaining between them.

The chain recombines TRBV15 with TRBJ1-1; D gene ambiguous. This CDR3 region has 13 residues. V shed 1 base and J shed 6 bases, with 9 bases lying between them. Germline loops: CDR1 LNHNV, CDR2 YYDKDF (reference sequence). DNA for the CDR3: TGTGCCACCAGCAGAGCAAGGATCGCTGAAGCTTTCTTT. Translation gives CATSRARIAEAFF.

The CDR3, as DNA: TGCAGTGCTGCCAGGGTATCTCAGCCCCAGCATTTT. Amino acids: CSAARVSQPQHF. The chain links TRBV20-1 to TRBJ1-5, with D possibly TRBD1 on 5 matching bases. CDR3 size: 12 residues. The V gene lost 5 bases and the J gene lost 6 bases, with 11 bases spanning the gap. From germline, CDR1 is DFQATT and CDR2 SNEGSKA (reference sequence).

The CDR3 bases are TGCGCCAGCAGCCAAGCCCTGGGACTTACCTACGAGCAGTACTTC. As protein: CASSQALGLTYEQYF. The J gene is TRBJ2-7, the V gene TRBV4-3, with a possible D match to TRBD2 (6 bases). The CDR3 covers 15 residues. Germline values: CDR1 LGHNA, CDR2 YSLEER. V was cut by 1 base and J by 2 bases, with 12 bases left in between.

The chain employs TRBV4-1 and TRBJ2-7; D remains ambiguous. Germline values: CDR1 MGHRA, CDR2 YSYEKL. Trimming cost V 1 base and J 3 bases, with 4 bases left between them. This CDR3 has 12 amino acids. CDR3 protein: CASSQGGYEQYF. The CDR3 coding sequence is TGCGCCAGCAGCCAAGGGGGCTACGAGCAGTACTTC.

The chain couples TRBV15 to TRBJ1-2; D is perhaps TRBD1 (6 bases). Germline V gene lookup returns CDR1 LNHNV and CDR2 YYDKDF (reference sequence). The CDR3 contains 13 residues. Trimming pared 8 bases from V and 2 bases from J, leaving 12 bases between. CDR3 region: CATGKGDNYGYTF. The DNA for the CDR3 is TGTGCCACCGGCAAGGGGGACAACTATGGCTACACCTTC.

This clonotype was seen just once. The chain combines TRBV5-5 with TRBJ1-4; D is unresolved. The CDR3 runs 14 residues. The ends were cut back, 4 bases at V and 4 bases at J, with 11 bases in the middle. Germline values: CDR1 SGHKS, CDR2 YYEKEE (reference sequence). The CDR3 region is CASSLPGINEKLFF. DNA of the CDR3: TGTGCCAGCAGCCTCCCCGGGATTAATGAAAAACTGTTTTTT.

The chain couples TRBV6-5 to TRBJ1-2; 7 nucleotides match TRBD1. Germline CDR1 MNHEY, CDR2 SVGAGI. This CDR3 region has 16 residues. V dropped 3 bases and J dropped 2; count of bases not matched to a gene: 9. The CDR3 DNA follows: TGTGCCAGCAGTTATGAAGAGGGGGCGACCAACTATGGCTACACCTTC. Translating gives CASSYEEGATNYGYTF.

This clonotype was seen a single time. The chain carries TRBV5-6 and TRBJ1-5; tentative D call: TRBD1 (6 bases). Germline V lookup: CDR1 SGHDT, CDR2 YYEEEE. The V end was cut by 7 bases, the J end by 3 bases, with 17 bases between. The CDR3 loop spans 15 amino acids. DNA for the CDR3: TGTGCCAGCGGATATGGGGGGGGCTACAATCAGCCCCAGCATTTT. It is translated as CASGYGGGYNQPQHF.

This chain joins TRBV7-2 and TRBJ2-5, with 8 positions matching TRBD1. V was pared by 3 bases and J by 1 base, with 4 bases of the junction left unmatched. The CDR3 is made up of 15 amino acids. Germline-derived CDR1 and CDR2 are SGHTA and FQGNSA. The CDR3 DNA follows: TGTGCCAGCAGCTTCGACAGGGGAATCCAAGAGACCCAGTACTTC. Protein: CASSFDRGIQETQYF.

The CDR3 reads CASMGADEQYF. The CDR3 bases are TGTGCCAGTATGGGGGCGGACGAGCAGTACTTC. This chain connects TRBV28 to TRBJ2-7, with D perhaps TRBD1 (6 bases). Germline CDR1 reads MDHEN; CDR2 reads SYDVKM. V lost 9 bases and J lost 5, with 11 bases in between. CDR3 length: 11 amino acids.

Here the CDR3 reads CASSFRDRESGYTF. In nucleotides, the CDR3 is TGTGCCAGCAGCTTCCGGGACAGGGAGTCTGGCTACACCTTC. The gene calls are TRBV28 and TRBJ1-2, with TRBD1 identical over 9 bases. The CDR3 contains 14 residues. The ends lost 6 bases at V and 7 bases at J; junction bases unmatched: 9. In germline, CDR1 is MDHEN, CDR2 SYDVKM.

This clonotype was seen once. CDR3 in DNA: TGTGCCAGCAGTCCACACAGGGTCGGGGAAGGGATCGGCAATCAGCCCCAGCATTTT. Translating it yields CASSPHRVGEGIGNQPQHF. The chain recombines TRBV27 with TRBJ1-5; tentative D call: TRBD1 (6 bases). Between the trimmed V and J ends, which lost 5 bases and 2 bases, there was a span of 25 bases. The CDR3 is 19 residues long. Germline CDR1 and CDR2: MNHEY and SMNVEV (reference sequence).

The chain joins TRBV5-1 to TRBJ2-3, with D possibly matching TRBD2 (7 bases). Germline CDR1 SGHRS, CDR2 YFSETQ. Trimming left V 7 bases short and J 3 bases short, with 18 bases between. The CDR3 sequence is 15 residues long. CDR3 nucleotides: TGCGCCAGCGCCCCGAAGGGGGAGGGTACAGATACGCAGTATTTT. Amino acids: CASAPKGEGTDTQYF. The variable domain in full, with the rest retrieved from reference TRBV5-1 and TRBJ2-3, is KAGVTQTPRYLIKTRGQQVTLSCSPISGHRSVSWYQQTPGQGLQFLFEYFSETQRNKGNFPGRFSGRQFSNSRSEMNVSTLELGDSALYLCASAPKGEGTDTQYFGPGTRLTVL.

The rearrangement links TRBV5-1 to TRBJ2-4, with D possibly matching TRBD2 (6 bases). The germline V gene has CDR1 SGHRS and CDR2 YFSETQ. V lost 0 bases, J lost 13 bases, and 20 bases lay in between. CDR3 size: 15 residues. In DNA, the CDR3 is TGCGCCAGCAGCTTGGTCGGGGGAGCCGGAGAGGAGCAGTACTTC. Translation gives CASSLVGGAGEEQYF.

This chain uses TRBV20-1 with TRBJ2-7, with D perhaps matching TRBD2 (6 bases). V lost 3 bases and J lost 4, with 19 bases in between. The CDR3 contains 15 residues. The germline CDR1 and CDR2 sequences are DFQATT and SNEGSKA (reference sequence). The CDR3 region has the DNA TGCAGTGCTAGCAACCCGCGACTAGATACTTACGAGCAGTACTTC. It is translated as CSASNPRLDTYEQYF.

DNA for the CDR3: TGCAGTGCTAGAGATTTTGCTAGCGGGGCGGGCAATGAGCAGTTCTTC. Translation: CSARDFASGAGNEQFF. The chain carries TRBV20-1 and TRBJ2-1, with 9 bases identical to TRBD2. Looked up from germline, CDR1 is DFQATT and CDR2 is SNEGSKA (reference sequence). The V segment lost 0 bases and the J segment 6 bases; nucleotides outside the gene matches: 9. The CDR3 sequence is 16 residues long.

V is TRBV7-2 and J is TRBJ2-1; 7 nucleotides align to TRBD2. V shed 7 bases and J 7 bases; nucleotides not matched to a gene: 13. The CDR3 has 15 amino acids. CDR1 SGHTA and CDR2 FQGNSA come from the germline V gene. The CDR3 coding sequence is TGTGCCAGCACCCTTTCGGGGAGGGCTTCTAATGAGCAGTTCTTC. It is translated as CASTLSGRASNEQFF.

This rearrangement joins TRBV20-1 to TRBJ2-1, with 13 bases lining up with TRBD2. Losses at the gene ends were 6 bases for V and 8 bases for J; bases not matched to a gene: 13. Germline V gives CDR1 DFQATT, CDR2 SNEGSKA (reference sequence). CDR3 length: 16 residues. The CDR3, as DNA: TGCAGTGCGAAGAGGACTAGCGGGAGCCCTAGCGATGAGCAGTTCTTC. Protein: CSAKRTSGSPSDEQFF.